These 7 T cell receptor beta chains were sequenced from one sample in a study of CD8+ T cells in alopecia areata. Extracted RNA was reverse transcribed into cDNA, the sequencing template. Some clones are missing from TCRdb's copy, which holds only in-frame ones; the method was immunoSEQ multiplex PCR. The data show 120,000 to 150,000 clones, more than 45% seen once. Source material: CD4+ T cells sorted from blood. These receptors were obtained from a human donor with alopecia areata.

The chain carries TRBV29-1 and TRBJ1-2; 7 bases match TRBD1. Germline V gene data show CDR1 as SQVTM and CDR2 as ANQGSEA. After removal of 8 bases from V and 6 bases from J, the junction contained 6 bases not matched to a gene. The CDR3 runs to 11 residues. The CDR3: CSSRGPDGYTF. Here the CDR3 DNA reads TGCAGCTCGAGGGGGCCGGATGGCTACACCTTC.

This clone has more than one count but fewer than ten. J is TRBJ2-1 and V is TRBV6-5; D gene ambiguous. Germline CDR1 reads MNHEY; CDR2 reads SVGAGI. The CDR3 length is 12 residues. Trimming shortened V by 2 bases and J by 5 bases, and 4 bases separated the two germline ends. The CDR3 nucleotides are TGTGCCAGCAGTTACCCTAACAATGAGCAGTTCTTC. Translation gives CASSYPNNEQFF.

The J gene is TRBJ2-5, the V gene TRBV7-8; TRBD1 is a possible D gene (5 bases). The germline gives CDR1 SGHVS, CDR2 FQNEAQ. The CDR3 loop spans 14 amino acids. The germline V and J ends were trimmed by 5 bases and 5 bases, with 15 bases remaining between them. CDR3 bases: TGTGCCAGCAGCGGATCTCAGGGATGGGAGACCCAGTACTTC. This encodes CASSGSQGWETQYF.

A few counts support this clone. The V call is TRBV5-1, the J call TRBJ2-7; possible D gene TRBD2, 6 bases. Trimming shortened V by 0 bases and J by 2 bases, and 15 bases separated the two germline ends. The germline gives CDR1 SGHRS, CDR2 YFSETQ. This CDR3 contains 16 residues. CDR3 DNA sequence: TGCGCCAGCAGCTTGGCCCCTGCGGGGACGACCTACGAGCAGTACTTC. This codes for CASSLAPAGTTYEQYF.

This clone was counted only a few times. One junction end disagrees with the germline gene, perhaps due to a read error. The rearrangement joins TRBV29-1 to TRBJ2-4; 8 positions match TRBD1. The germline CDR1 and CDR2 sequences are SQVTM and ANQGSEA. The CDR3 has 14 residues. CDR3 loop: CSVEGQGVKNIQYF. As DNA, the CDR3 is TGCAGCGTCGAAGGACAGGGAGTCAAAAACATTCAGTACTTC.

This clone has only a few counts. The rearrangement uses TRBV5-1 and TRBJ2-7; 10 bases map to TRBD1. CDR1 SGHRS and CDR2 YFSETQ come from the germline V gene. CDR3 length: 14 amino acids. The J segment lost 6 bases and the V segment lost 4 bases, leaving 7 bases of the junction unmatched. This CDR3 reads CASSQTGGLREQYF. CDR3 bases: TGCGCCAGCAGCCAGACAGGGGGCTTGCGCGAGCAGTACTTC.

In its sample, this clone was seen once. In nucleotides, the CDR3 is TGTGCCATCAGTGAGCTAATGTGGACAGGGACCTACGAGCAGTACTTC. This gives the protein CAISELMWTGTYEQYF. V is TRBV10-3 and J is TRBJ2-7, with 8 bases fitting TRBD1. V shed 2 bases and J 2 bases; nucleotides not matched to a gene: 8. CDR1 and CDR2 from the germline V gene are ENHRY and SYGVKD. The CDR3 is made up of 16 amino acids.